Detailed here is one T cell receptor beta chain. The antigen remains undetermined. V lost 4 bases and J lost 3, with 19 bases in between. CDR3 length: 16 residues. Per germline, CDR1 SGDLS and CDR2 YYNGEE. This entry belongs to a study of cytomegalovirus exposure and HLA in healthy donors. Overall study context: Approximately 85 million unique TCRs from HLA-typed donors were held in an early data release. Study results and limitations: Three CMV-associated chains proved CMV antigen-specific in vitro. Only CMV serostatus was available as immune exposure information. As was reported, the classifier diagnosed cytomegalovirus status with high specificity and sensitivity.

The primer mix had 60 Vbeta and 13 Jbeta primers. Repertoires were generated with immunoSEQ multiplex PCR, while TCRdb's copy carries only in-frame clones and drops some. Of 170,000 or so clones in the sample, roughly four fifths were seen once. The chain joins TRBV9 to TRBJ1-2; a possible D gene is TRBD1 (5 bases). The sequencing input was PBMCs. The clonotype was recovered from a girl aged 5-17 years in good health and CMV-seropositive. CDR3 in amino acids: CASSTRPGEPYYGYTF. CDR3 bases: TGTGCCAGCAGCACACGACCGGGGGAGCCGTACTATGGCTACACCTTC.